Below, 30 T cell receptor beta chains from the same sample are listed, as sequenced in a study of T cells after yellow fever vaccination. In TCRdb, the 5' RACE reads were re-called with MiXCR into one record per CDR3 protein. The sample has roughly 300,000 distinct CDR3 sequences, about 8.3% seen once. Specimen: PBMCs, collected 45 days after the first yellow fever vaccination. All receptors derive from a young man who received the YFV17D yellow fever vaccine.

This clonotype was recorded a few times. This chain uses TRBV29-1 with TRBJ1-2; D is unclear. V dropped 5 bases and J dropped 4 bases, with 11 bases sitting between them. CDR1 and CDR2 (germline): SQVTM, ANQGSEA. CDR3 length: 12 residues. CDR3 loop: CSVPPSGYGYTF. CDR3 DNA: TGCAGCGTTCCACCCTCCGGCTATGGCTACACCTTC.

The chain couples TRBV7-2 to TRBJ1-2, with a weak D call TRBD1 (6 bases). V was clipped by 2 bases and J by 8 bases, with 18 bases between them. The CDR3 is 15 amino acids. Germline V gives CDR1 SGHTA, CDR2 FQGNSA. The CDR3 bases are TGTGCCAGCAGCTTACTCTGGGCAGGGGAGAGAGGCTACACCTTC. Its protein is CASSLLWAGERGYTF.

CDR3 nucleotide sequence: TGTGCCAGCAGGCAGTCAATGCCGAGTAAATTGAACACTGAAGCTTTCTTT. This translates into CASRQSMPSKLNTEAFF. The chain recombines TRBV5-4 with TRBJ1-1; no firm D call. V lost 5 bases and J lost 0, with 20 bases in between. The CDR3 is 17 amino acids. Germline CDR1 and CDR2: SGHNT and YYREEE (reference sequence).

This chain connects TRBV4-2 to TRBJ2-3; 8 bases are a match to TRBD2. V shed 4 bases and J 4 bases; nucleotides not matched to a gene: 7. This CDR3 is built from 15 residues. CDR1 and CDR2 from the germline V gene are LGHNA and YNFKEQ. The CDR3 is CASSPLRGDADTQYF. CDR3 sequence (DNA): TGTGCCAGCAGCCCTTTGCGGGGGGACGCAGATACGCAGTATTTT.

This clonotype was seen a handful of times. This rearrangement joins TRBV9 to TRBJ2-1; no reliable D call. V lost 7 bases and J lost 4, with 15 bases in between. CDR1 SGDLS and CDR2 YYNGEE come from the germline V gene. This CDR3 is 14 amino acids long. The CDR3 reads CASQVTRSYNEQFF. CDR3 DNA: TGTGCCAGCCAAGTGACAAGATCTTACAATGAGCAGTTCTTC.

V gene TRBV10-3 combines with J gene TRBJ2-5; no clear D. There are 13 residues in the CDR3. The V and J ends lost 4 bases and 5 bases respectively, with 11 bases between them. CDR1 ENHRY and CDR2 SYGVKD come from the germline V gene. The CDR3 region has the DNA TGTGCCATCAGTGGGGCGGTGAGGGAGACCCAGTACTTC. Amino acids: CAISGAVRETQYF.

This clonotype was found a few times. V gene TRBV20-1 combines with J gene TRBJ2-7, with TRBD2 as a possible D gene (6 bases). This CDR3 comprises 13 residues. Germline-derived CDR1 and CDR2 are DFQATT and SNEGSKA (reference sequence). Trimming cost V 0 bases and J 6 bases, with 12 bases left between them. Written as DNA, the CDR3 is TGCAGTGCTAGAGACCCGGGGGTGGGCGAGCAGTACTTC. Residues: CSARDPGVGEQYF.

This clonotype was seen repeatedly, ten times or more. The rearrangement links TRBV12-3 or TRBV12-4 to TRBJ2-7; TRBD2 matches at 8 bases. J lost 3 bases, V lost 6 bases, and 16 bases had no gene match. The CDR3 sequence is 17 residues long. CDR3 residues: CASSSREAGVGVYEQYF. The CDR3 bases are TGTGCCAGCAGCTCTCGGGAAGCGGGGGTGGGCGTCTACGAGCAGTACTTC.

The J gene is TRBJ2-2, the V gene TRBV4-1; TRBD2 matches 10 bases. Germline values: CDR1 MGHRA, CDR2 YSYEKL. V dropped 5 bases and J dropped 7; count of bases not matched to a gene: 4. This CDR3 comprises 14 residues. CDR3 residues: CASSTRLAGGELFF. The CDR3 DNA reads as TGCGCCAGCAGCACCCGACTAGCGGGCGGGGAGCTGTTTTTT.

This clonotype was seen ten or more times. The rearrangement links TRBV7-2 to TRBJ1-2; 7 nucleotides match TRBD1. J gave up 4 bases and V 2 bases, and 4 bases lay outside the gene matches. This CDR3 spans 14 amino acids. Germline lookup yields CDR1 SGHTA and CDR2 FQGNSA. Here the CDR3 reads CASSLTRDSYGYTF. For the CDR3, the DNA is TGTGCCAGCAGCTTAACCCGGGACAGCTATGGCTACACCTTC.

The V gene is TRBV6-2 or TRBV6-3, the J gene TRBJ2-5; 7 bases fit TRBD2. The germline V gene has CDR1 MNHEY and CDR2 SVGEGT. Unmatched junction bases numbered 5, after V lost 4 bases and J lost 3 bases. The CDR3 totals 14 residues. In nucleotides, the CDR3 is TGTGCCAGCAGTTCGAGGGGAGGGAAAGAGACCCAGTACTTC. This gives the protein CASSSRGGKETQYF.

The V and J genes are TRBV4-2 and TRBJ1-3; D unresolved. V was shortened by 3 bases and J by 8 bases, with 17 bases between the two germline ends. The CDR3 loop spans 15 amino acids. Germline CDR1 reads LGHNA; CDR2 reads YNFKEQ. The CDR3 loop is CASSQDGASRDTIYF. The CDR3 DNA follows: TGTGCCAGCAGCCAGGACGGAGCGAGTCGGGACACCATATATTTT.

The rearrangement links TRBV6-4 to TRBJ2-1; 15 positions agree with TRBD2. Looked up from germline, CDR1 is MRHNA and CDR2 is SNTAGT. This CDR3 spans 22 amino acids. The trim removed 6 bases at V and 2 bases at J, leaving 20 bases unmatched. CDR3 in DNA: TGTGCCAGCAGACCCCCTCGCCGCCGGACTAGCGGGGGGGTCAGGCCCTACAATGAGCAGTTCTTC. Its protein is CASRPPRRRTSGGVRPYNEQFF.

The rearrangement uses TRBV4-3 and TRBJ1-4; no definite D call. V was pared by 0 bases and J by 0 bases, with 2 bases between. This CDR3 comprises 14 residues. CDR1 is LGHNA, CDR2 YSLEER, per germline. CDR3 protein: CASSQDTTNEKLFF. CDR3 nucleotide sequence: TGCGCCAGCAGCCAAGACACAACTAATGAAAAACTGTTTTTT.

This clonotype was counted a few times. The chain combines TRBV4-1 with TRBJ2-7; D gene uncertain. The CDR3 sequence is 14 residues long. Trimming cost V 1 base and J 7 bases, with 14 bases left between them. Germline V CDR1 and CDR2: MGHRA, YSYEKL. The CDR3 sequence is CASSQVYAPWEQYV. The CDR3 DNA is TGCGCCAGCAGCCAAGTTTACGCTCCTTGGGAGCAGTACGTC.

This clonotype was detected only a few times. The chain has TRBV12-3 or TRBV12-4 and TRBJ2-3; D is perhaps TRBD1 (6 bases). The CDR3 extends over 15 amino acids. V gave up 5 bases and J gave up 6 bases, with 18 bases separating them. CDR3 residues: CASSATGTQGDTQYF. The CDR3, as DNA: TGTGCCAGCAGTGCCACCGGGACCCAGGGGGATACGCAGTATTTT.

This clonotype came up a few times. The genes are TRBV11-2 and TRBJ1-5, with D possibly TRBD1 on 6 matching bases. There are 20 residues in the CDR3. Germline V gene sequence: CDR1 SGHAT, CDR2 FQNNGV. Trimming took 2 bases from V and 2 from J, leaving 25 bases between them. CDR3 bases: TGTGCCAGCAGCTTAAGTGGGGGGGGCGGATGGTATAGTGGCAATCAGCCCCAGCATTTT. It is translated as CASSLSGGGGWYSGNQPQHF. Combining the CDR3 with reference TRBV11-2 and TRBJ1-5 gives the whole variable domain EAGVAQSPRYKIIEKRQSVAFWCNPISGHATLYWYQQILGQGPKLLIQFQNNGVVDDSQLPKDRFSAERLKGVDSTLKIQPAKLEDSAVYLCASSLSGGGGWYSGNQPQHFGDGTRLSIL.

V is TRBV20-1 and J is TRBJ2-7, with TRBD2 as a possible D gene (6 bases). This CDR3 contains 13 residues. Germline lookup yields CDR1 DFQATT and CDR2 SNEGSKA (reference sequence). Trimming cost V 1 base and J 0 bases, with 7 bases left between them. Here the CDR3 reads CSARVGGSYEQYF. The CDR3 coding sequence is TGCAGTGCTAGAGTGGGGGGCTCCTACGAGCAGTACTTC.

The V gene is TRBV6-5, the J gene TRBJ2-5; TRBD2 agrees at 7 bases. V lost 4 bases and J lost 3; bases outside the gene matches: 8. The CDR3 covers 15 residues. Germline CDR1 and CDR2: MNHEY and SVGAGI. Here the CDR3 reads CASSFLADFEETQYF. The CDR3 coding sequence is TGTGCCAGCAGTTTTCTAGCGGACTTCGAAGAGACCCAGTACTTC.

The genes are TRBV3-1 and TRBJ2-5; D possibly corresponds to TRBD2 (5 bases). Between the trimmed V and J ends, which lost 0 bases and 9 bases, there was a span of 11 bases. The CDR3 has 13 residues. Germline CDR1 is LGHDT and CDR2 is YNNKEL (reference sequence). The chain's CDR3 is CASSQDLRAAQYF. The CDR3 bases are TGTGCCAGCAGCCAAGACTTGAGGGCGGCCCAGTACTTC.

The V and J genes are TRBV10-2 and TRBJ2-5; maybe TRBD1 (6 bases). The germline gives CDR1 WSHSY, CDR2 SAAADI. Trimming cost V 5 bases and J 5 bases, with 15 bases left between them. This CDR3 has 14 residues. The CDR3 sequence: CASSQQGLVETQYF. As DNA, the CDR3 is TGCGCCAGCAGTCAACAGGGCCTGGTGGAGACCCAGTACTTC.

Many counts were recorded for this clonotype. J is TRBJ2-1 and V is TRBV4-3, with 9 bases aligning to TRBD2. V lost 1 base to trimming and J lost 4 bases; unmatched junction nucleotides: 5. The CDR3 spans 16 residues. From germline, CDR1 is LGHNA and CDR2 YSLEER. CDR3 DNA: TGCGCCAGCAGCCAAGTATGGCGGGGGGGATACAATGAGCAGTTCTTC. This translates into CASSQVWRGGYNEQFF.

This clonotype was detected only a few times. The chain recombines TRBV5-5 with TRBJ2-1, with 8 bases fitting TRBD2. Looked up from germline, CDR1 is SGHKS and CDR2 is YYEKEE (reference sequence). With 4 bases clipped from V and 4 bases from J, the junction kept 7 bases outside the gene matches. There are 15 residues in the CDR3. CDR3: CASSKTGLDYNEQFF. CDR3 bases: TGTGCCAGCAGCAAAACGGGACTAGATTACAATGAGCAGTTCTTC.

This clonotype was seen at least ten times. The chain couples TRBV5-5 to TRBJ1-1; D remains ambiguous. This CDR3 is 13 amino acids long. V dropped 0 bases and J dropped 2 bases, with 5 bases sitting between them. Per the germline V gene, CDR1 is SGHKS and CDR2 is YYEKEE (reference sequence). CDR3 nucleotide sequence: TGTGCCAGCAGCTTGGATATCAACACTGAAGCTTTCTTT. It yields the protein CASSLDINTEAFF. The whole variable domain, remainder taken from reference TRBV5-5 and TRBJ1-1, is DAGVTQSPTHLIKTRGQQVTLRCSPISGHKSVSWYQQVLGQGPQFIFQYYEKEERGRGNFPDRFSARQFPNYSSELNVNALLLGDSALYLCASSLDINTEAFFGQGTRLTVV.

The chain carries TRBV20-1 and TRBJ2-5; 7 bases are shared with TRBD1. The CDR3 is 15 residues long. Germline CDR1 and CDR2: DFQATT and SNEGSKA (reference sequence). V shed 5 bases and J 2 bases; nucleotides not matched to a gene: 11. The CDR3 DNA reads TGCAGTGCTTCCGGACAGGCCTCGGCTCAAGAGACCCAGTACTTC. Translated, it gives CSASGQASAQETQYF.

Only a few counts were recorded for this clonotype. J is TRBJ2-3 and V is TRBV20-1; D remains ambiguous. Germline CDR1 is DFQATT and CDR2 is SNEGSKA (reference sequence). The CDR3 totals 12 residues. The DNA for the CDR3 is TGCAGCGGAAGAATGCCCCGGGATACGCAGTATTTT. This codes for CSGRMPRDTQYF.

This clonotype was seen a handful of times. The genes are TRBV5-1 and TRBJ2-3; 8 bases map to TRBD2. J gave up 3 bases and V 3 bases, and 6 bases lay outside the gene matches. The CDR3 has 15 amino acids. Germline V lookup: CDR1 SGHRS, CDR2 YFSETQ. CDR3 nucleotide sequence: TGCGCCAGCAGCTACGGGGGGGCTACGACAGATACGCAGTATTTT. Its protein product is CASSYGGATTDTQYF.

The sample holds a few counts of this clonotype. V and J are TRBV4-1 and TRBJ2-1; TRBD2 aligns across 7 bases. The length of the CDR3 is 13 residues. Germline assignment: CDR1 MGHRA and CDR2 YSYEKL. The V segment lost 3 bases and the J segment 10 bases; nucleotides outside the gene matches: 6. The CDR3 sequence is CASSHFGGIEQFF. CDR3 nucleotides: TGCGCCAGCAGCCATTTCGGGGGGATCGAGCAGTTCTTC.

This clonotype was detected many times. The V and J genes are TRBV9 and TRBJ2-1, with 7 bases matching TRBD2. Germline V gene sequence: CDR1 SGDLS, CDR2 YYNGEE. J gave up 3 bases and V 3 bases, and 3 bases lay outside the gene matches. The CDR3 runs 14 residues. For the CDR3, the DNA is TGTGCCAGCAGCGAGGGGACTAACTACAATGAGCAGTTCTTC. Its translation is CASSEGTNYNEQFF.

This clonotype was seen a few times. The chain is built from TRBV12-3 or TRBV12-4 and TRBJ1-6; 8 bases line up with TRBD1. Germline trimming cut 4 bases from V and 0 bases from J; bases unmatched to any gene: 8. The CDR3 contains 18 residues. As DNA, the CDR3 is TGTGCCAGCAGTTCCGACAGGGGAAAAGGCTCCTATAATTCACCCCTCCACTTT. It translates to CASSSDRGKGSYNSPLHF.